The next 10 T cell receptor beta chains were all read from a single sample in a study of human T cells and chemical hapten exposure. TCRdb itself ran the RACE reads through MiXCR, one entry per CDR3 protein. In the table there are a few hundred thousand distinct CDR3 sequences, more than 5% of which are singletons. Time point meaning: patch test 2, 6 weeks after DPC sensitization. This sample's treatment: therapeutic diphenylcyclopropenone sensitization with weekly scalp DPC. The specimen comprised whole blood, sampled in connection with sensitization to the hapten diphenylcyclopropenone (DPC). Receptors originate from a woman aged 18-29 years with alopecia areata. Some clones in this sample may be carry-over from other donors' samples.

This clonotype was seen more than once but under ten times. The chain links TRBV5-4 to TRBJ2-2; D call uncertain. The V end was cut by 0 bases, the J end by 6 bases, with 6 bases between. The CDR3 covers 13 residues. CDR1 is SGHNT and CDR2 is YYREEE in the germline V gene (reference sequence). The CDR3 region has the DNA TGTGCCAGCAGCTTGGCCAGAGCCGGGGAGCTGTTTTTT. Its translation: CASSLARAGELFF.

This clonotype was seen many times. V is TRBV7-2 and J is TRBJ2-3; no clear D gene. This CDR3 region has 14 residues. Trimming took off 3 bases at V and 2 bases at J, with 9 bases between the two ends. Germline assignment: CDR1 SGHTA and CDR2 FQGNSA. This CDR3 is CASSLGTPTDTQYF. Here the CDR3 DNA reads TGTGCCAGCAGCTTGGGTACACCCACAGATACGCAGTATTTT.

The J gene is TRBJ1-5, the V gene TRBV14, with a possible D match to TRBD1 (5 bases). Germline CDR1 reads SGHDN; CDR2 reads FVKESK. The CDR3 spans 13 residues. Trimming stripped 1 base from V and 12 bases from J, with 13 bases between. The DNA of the CDR3 is TGTGCCAGCAGCCAAGTACCCGGGGCATTCCAGCATTTT. It yields the protein CASSQVPGAFQHF.

The chain uses TRBV7-9 and TRBJ2-1, with a possible D match to TRBD2 (5 bases). With 5 bases removed from V and 0 bases from J, the gap between germline ends came to 14 bases. The CDR3 consists of 16 residues. The V gene's germline CDR1 is SEHNR and CDR2 FQNEAQ (reference sequence). CDR3: CASSLLARSSYNEQFF. The CDR3, as DNA: TGTGCCAGCAGCCTTTTAGCGAGGAGCTCCTACAATGAGCAGTTCTTC. Looking up the rest from reference TRBV7-9 and TRBJ2-1 gives the full variable domain: DTGVSQNPRHKITKRGQNVTFRCDPISEHNRLYWYRQTLGQGPEFLTYFQNEAQLEKSRLLSDRFSAERPKGSFSTLEIQRTEQGDSAMYLCASSLLARSSYNEQFFGPGTRLTVL.

V gene TRBV4-2 combines with J gene TRBJ2-3; unclear D gene. CDR3 length: 15 residues. The V and J ends lost 0 bases and 4 bases respectively, with 11 bases between them. Looked up from germline, CDR1 is LGHNA and CDR2 is YNFKEQ. CDR3 nucleotides: TGTGCCAGCAGCCAAGATCTGTCCGCGTCAGATACGCAGTATTTT. Protein sequence: CASSQDLSASDTQYF.

The rearrangement uses TRBV5-1 and TRBJ2-7, with D possibly matching TRBD1 (5 bases). Per the germline V gene, CDR1 is SGHRS and CDR2 is YFSETQ. This CDR3 spans 14 amino acids. V dropped 4 bases and J dropped 0 bases, with 11 bases sitting between them. CDR3 sequence reads: CASSAGPSSYEQYF. DNA for the CDR3: TGCGCCAGCAGCGCAGGGCCGAGCTCCTACGAGCAGTACTTC.

This clonotype was seen ten or more times. The V call is TRBV4-3, the J call TRBJ1-5; D not certain. V was clipped by 0 bases and J by 5 bases, with 5 bases between them. This CDR3 contains 13 residues. Germline CDR1 reads LGHNA; CDR2 reads YSLEER. DNA for the CDR3: TGCGCCAGCAGCCAAGAGGTCGATCAGCCCCAGCATTTT. It is translated as CASSQEVDQPQHF.

This clonotype showed up just a few times. The rearrangement links TRBV29-1 to TRBJ2-7; 10 bases agree with TRBD1. Germline lookup yields CDR1 SQVTM and CDR2 ANQGSEA. V dropped 2 bases and J dropped 0; count of bases not matched to a gene: 7. The CDR3 totals 16 residues. In DNA form, the CDR3 reads TGCAGCGTTGAACTCTGGGACAGGGGTGCCTCCTACGAGCAGTACTTC. This gives the protein CSVELWDRGASYEQYF.

This clonotype was observed at least ten times. This chain joins TRBV10-3 and TRBJ2-1; 7 nucleotides line up with TRBD1. J lost 7 bases, V lost 8 bases, and 2 bases had no gene match. The CDR3 is made up of 11 amino acids. CDR1 is ENHRY and CDR2 is SYGVKD in the germline V gene. The CDR3 is CAIGTANEQFF. CDR3 nucleotides: TGTGCCATCGGGACAGCAAATGAGCAGTTCTTC.

This clonotype was detected only a few times. The gene calls are TRBV5-1 and TRBJ1-2; no clear D. Trimming pared 0 bases from V and 0 bases from J, leaving 9 bases between. The CDR3 runs to 15 residues. CDR1 is SGHRS and CDR2 is YFSETQ in the germline V gene. CDR3 sequence reads: CASSLADGANYGYTF. The CDR3 DNA is TGCGCCAGCAGCTTGGCTGACGGTGCTAACTATGGCTACACCTTC.